The clone carrying this TCR beta chain turned up a few times. Antigen unknown. The record originates from a study of cytomegalovirus exposure and HLA in healthy donors. General study results and limits: Sequences of the TCR beta chain were said to predict the HLA-A and HLA-B alleles of most subjects accurately. Presence/absence analyses took donor sequencing depth as roughly uniform.

There are 15 residues in the CDR3. V lost 4 bases and J 1 base, leaving 14 bases between the germline ends. A multiplex PCR was run with 60 Vbeta primers and 13 Jbeta primers. Using immunoSEQ multiplex PCR, the repertoire was profiled, and TCRdb retains in-frame clones only, with some absent. The table lists 150,000 or so clones, over 70% of them singletons, with over 3% in the top ten. The material sequenced was PBMCs. The rearrangement uses TRBV5-3 and TRBJ2-5, with D possibly TRBD1 on 5 matching bases. TRBV5-3 is an ORF, and what it does is uncertain. This sequence originates from a woman between 50 and 59 years old in good health and CMV-seropositive. The CDR3 sequence is CARSPPWGLQETQYF. CDR3 bases: TGTGCCAGAAGCCCCCCTTGGGGCCTCCAAGAGACCCAGTACTTC.